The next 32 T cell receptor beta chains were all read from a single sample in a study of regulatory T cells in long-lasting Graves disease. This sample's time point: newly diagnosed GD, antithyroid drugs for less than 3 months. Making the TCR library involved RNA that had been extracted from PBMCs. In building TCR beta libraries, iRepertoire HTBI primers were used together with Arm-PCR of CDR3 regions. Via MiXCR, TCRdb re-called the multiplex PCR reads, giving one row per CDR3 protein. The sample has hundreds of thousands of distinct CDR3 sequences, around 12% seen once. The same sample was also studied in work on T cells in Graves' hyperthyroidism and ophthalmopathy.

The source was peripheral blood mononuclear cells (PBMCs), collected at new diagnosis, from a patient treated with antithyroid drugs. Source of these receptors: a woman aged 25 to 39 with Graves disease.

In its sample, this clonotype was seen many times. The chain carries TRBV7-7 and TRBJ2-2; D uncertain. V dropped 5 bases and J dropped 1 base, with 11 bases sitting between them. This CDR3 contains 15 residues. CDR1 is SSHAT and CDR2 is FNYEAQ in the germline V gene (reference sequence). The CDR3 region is CASSPQTLNTGELFF. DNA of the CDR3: TGTGCCAGCAGCCCTCAGACATTGAACACCGGGGAGCTGTTTTTT. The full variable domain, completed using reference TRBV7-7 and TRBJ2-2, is GAGVSQSPRYKVTKRGQDVTLRCDPISSHATLYWYQQALGQGPEFLTYFNYEAQPDKSGLPSDRFSAERPEGSISTLTIQRTEQRDSAMYRCASSPQTLNTGELFFGEGSRLTVL.

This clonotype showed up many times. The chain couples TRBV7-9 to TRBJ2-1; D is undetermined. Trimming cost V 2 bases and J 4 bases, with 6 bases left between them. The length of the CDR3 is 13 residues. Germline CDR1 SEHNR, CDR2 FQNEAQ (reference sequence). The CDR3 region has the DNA TGTGCCAGCAGCTTAAAACAGTACAATGAGCAGTTCTTC. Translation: CASSLKQYNEQFF.

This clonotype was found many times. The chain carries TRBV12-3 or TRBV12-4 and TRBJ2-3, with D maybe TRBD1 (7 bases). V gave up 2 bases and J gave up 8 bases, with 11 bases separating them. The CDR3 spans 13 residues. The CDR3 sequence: CASSLYQGGTQYF. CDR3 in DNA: TGTGCCAGCAGTTTATATCAGGGGGGTACGCAGTATTTT.

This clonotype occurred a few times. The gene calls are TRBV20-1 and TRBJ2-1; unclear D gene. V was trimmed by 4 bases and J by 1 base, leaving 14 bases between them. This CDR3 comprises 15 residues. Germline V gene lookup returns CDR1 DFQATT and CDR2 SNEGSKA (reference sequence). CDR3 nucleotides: TGCAGTGCTATAAAAGGGATAAATTCCTACAATGAGCAGTTCTTC. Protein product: CSAIKGINSYNEQFF.

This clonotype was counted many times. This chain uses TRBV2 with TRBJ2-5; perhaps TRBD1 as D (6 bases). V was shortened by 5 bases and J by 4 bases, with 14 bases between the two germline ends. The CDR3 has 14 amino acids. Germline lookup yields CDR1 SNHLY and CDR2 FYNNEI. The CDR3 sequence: CASSLQGLRETQYF. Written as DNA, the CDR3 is TGTGCCAGCAGTCTACAGGGTCTCAGAGAGACCCAGTACTTC.

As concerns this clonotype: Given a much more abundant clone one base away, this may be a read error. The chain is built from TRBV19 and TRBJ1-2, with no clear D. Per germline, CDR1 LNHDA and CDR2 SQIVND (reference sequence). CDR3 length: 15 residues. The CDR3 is CASSIIPDGLYGYAF. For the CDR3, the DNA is TGTGCCAGTAGTATAATTCCGGACGGACTCTATGGCTACGCCTTC.

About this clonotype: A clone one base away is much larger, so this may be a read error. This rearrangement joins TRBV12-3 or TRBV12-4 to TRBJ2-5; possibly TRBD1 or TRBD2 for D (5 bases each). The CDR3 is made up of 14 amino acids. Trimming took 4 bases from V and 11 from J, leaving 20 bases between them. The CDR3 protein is CASSYSGAYNEQYF. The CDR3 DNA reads TGTGCCAGCAGTTACTCCGGGGCCTACAATGAGCAGTACTTC.

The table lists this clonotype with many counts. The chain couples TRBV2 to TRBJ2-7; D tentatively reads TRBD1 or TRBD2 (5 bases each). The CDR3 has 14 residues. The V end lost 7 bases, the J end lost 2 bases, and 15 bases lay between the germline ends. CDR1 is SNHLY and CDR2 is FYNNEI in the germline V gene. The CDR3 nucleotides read TGTGCCAGCACCGCCCGGGGCACAACCTACGAGCAGTACTTC. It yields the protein CASTARGTTYEQYF. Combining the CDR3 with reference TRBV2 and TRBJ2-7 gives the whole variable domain EPEVTQTPSHQVTQMGQEVILRCVPISNHLYFYWYRQILGQKVEFLVSFYNNEISEKSEIFDDQFSVERPDGSNFTLKIRSTKLEDSAMYFCASTARGTTYEQYFGPGTRLTVT.

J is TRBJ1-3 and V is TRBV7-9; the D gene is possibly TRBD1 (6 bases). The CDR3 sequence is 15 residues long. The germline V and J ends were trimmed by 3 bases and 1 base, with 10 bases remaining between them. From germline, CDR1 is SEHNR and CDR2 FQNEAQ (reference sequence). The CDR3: CASSLTGFSGNTIYF. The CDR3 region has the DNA TGTGCCAGCAGCTTGACAGGTTTTTCTGGAAACACCATATATTTT.

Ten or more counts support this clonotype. CDR3 protein: CASSYLPTGVIGYTF. The CDR3 nucleotides read TGTGCCAGCAGTTACCTTCCGACAGGGGTTATTGGCTACACCTTC. This chain links TRBV6-5 with TRBJ1-2, with 8 bases matching TRBD1. From germline, CDR1 is MNHEY and CDR2 SVGAGI. V was pared by 2 bases and J by 7 bases, with 9 bases of the junction left unmatched. This CDR3 contains 15 residues.

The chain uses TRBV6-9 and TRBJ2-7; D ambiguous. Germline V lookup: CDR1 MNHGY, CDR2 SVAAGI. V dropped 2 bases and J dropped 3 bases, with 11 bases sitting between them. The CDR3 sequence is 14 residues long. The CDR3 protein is CASSYRQDLYEQYF. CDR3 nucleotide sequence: TGTGCCAGCAGTTATCGGCAGGACCTCTACGAGCAGTACTTC.

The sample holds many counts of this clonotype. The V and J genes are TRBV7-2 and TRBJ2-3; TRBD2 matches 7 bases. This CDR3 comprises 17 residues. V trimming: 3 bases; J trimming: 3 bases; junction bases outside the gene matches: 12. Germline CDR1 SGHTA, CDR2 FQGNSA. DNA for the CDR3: TGTGCCAGCAGCTTTTTTGCGGGAGCGAGGGTAACAGATACGCAGTATTTT. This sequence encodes CASSFFAGARVTDTQYF.

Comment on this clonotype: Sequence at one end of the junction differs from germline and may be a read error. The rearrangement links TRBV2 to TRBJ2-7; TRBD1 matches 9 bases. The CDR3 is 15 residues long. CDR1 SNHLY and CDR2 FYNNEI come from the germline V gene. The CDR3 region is CASSDPGTGRTRQHF. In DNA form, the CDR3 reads TGTGCCAGCAGTGATCCCGGGACAGGGCGGACCAGGCAGCACTTC.

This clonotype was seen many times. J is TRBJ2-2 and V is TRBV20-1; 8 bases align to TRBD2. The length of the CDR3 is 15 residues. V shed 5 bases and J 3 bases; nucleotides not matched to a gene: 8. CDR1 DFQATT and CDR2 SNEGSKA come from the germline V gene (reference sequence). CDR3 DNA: TGCAGTGCTCCTAAAACTAGCGGCTACACCGGGGAGCTGTTTTTT. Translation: CSAPKTSGYTGELFF.

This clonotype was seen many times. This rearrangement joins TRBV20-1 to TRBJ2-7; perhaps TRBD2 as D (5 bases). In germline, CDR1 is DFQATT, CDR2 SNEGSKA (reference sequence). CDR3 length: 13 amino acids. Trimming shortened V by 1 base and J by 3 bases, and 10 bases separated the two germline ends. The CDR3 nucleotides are TGCAGTGCTAGAGGGGAGCGGATCTACGAGCAGTACTTC. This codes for CSARGERIYEQYF.

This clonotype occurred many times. The CDR3 loop reads CASSPFGRAFSDTQYF. In DNA, the CDR3 is TGTGCCAGCAGCCCCTTCGGGAGGGCCTTCTCGGATACGCAGTATTTT. The V and J genes are TRBV6-1 and TRBJ2-3; 8 bases are shared with TRBD2. V shed 6 bases and J 6 bases; nucleotides not matched to a gene: 14. This CDR3 has 16 residues. Germline CDR1 and CDR2: MNHNS and SASEGT.

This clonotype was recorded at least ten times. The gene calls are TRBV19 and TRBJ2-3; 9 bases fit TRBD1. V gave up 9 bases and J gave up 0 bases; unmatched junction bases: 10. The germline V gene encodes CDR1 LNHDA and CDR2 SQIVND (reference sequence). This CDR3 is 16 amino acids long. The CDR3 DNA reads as TGTGCCAGCACCCCGTCGGACAGGGGAAGCACAGATACGCAGTATTTT. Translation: CASTPSDRGSTDTQYF.

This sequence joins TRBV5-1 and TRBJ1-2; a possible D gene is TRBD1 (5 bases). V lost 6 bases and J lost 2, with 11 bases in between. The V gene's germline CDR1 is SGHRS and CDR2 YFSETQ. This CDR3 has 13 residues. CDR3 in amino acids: CASTEGENYGYTF. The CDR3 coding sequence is TGCGCCAGCACCGAAGGGGAGAACTATGGCTACACCTTC.

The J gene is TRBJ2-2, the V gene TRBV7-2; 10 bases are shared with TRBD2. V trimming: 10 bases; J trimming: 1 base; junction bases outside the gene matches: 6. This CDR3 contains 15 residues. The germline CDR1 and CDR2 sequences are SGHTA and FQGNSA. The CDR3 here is CATRSGRGNTGELFF. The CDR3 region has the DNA TGTGCCACCCGGAGCGGGAGGGGGAACACCGGGGAGCTGTTTTTT. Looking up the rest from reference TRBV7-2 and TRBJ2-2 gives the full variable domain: GAGVSQSPSNKVTEKGKDVELRCDPISGHTALYWYRQSLGQGLEFLIYFQGNSAPDKSGLPSDRFSAERTGGSVSTLTIQRTQQEDSAVYLCATRSGRGNTGELFFGEGSRLTVL.

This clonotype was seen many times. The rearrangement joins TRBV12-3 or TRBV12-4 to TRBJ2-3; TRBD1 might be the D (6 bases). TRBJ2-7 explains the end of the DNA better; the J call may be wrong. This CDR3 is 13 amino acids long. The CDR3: CASRTTGSDEQYF. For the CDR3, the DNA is TGTGCCAGCAGGACGACAGGTAGCGACGAGCAGTACTTC.

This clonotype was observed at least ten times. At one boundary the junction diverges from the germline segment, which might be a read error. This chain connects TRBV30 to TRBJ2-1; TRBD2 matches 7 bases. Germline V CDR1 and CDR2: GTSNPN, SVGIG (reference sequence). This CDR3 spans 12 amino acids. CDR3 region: CAGRGLWNEQFF. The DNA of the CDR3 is TGTGCCGGGAGGGGACTCTGGAATGAGCAGTTCTTC.

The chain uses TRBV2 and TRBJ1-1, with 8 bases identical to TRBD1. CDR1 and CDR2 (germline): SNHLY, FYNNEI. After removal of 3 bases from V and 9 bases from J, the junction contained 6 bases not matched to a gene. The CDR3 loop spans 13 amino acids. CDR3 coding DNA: TGTGCCAGCAGTGATGGACAGGGAGACAAAGCTTTCTTT. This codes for CASSDGQGDKAFF.

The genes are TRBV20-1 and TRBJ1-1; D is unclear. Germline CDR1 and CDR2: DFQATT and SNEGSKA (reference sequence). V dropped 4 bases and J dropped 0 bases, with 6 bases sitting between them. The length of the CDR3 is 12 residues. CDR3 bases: TGCAGTGCTAACAGCATGAACACTGAAGCTTTCTTT. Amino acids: CSANSMNTEAFF.

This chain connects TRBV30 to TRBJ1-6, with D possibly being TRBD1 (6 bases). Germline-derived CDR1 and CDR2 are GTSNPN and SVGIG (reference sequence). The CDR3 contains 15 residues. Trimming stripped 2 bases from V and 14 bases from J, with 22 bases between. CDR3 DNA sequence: TGTGCCTGGAGTCCCGCATTGGGGGCCGGTGGGGCCCTCCACTTT. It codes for CAWSPALGAGGALHF.

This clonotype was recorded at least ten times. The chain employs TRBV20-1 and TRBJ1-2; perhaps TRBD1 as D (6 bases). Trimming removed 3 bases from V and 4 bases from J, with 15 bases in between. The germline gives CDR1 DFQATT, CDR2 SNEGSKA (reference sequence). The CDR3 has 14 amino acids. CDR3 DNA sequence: TGCAGTGCTAGGGAAAACAGGGACGGCTATGGCTACACCTTC. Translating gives CSARENRDGYGYTF.

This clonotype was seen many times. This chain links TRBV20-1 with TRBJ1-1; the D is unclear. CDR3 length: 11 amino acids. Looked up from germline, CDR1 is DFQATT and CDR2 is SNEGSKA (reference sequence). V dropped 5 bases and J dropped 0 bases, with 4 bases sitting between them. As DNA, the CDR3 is TGCAGTGCTCATTTGAACACTGAAGCTTTCTTT. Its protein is CSAHLNTEAFF.

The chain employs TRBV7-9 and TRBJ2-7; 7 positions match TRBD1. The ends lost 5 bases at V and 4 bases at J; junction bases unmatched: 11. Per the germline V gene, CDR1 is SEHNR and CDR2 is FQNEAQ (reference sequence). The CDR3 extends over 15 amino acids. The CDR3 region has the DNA TGTGCCAGCAGCCCAGAAGAAGGGGGCTGGTACGAGCAGTACTTC. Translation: CASSPEEGGWYEQYF.

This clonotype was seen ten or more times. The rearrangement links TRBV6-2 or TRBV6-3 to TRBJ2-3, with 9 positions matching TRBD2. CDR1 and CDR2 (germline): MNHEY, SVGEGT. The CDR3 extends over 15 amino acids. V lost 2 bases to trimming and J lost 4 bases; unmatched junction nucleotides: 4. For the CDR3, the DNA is TGTGCCAGCAGTTACCAGACTAGCGGACCAGATACGCAGTATTTT. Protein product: CASSYQTSGPDTQYF.

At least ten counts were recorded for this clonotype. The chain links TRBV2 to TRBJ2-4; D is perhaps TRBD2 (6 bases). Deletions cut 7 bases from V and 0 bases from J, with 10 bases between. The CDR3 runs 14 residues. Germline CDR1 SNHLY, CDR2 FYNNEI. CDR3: CASTRGLAKNIQYF. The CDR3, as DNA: TGTGCCAGCACTCGGGGACTAGCCAAAAACATTCAGTACTTC.

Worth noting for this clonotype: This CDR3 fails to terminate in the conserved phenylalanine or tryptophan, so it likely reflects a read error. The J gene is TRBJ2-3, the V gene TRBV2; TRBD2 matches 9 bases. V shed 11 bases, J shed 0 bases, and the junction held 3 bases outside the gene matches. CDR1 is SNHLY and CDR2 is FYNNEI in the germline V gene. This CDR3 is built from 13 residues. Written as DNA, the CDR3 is TGTGCCCGGACTAGCGTGAGCACAGATACGCAGTATTCT. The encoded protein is CARTSVSTDTQYS.

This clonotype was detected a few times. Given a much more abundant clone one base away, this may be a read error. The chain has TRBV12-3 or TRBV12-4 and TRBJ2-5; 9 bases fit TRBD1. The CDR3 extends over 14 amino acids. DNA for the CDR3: TGTGCCAGCAGTTTCGGACAGGGGAAGGAGACCCAGTGCTTC. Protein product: CASSFGQGKETQCF.

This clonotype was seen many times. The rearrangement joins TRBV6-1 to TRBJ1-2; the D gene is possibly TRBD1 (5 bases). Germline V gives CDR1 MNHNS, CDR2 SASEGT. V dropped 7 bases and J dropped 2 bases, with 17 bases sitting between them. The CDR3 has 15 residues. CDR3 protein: CASIGVERGNYGYTF. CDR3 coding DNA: TGTGCCAGCATAGGGGTGGAGAGGGGCAACTATGGCTACACCTTC.